This T cell receptor beta chain appears in the sequencing data of a study of metastatic and nonmetastatic thyroid tumors. Study background: Across blood and tumor or nodule tissue, repertoires from malignant and benign thyroid patients were compared with one another. Study-level findings and limits: Patients with malignant thyroid tumors reportedly had significantly higher TCR beta diversity than those with benign nodules, in blood and tumor.

Losses at the gene ends were 3 bases for V and 5 bases for J; bases not matched to a gene: 11. The CDR3 consists of 17 residues. Nobody among the patients had been given any treatment before thyroid surgery. In the original processing: CDR3 was compared across clinicopathological groups, and the resulting differences were used to build a distant-metastasis classifier for papillary thyroid cancer. With MiXCR, TCRdb reprocessed the PCR reads. The V and J calls and clone size are TCRdb's, not the authors'. This sample has roughly 14,000 clones; approximately 23% occur once, and the top ten carry less than 8.5%. This clone was observed at least ten times. Its antigen is undetermined.

Sequences were obtained from tumor tissue. J is TRBJ2-2 and V is TRBV12-3 or TRBV12-4; TRBD2 matches at 8 bases. This sequence originates from a female donor with papillary thyroid cancer or a benign thyroid nodule (not recorded which). Some clones in this sample may be carry-over from other donors' samples. The DNA of the CDR3 is TGTGCCAGCAGTTTTGAAACAGGCGGGGGGCGGACCGGGGAGCTGTTTTTT. This gives the protein CASSFETGGGRTGELFF.